The clone carrying this TCR beta chain was seen ten or more times. The antigen is undetermined. This record belongs to a study of T cells in Graves' hyperthyroidism and ophthalmopathy. Study observations and caveats: Among clonotypes expanded in thyroid above 0.001, most were also found in blood.

The TCR beta CDR3 regions underwent amplification using RNA transcripts as the source. With the HTBI primer set, the TCR CDR3 went through a first round of RT-PCR. TCRdb reprocessed the multiplex PCR reads with MiXCR, giving one entry per CDR3 protein. The sample contains some 500,000 distinct CDR3 sequences, roughly 24% of which appear only once. V trimming: 2 bases; J trimming: 4 bases; junction bases outside the gene matches: 5. Per germline, CDR1 MNHEY and CDR2 SVGAGI. The CDR3 loop spans 17 amino acids. Ophthalmopathy patients all had a Clinical Activity Score of at least 3, a NOSPECS grade of at least 4 and disease under 3 months old.

The source material was blood. V usage is TRBV6-5 and J usage is TRBJ2-5; 15 bases align to TRBD2. The clonotype was recovered from a woman aged 25 to 39 with Graves' ophthalmopathy. CDR3: CASSYPGLAGGLETQYF. CDR3 in DNA: TGTGCCAGCAGTTACCCCGGACTAGCGGGGGGGCTAGAGACCCAGTACTTC.